One sample yielded the 3 T cell receptor beta chains listed below, sequenced in a study of regulatory T cells in long-lasting Graves disease. Investigators prepared the TCR beta libraries by applying iRepertoire HTBI primers and Arm-PCR of CDR3 regions. TCRdb recomputed calls from the multiplex PCR reads with MiXCR, one row per CDR3 protein. This repertoire shows around 420,000 distinct CDR3 sequences, approximately 15% found once; its top ten account for about 8.3%. Time point: newly diagnosed GD, antithyroid drugs for less than 3 months. After RNA was extracted from PBMCs, the TCR library was made from it. This sample also belongs to another study, concerning T cells in Graves' hyperthyroidism and ophthalmopathy.

The material sequenced was peripheral blood mononuclear cells (PBMCs), taken at new diagnosis, from a patient treated with antithyroid drugs. The receptor set was obtained from a woman in her thirties or forties with Graves disease.

In its sample, this clonotype was seen many times. V gene TRBV28 combines with J gene TRBJ2-1; TRBD2 matches at 9 bases. The CDR3 covers 12 residues. V was pared by 2 bases and J by 13 bases, with 3 bases of the junction left unmatched. Germline lookup yields CDR1 MDHEN and CDR2 SYDVKM. The CDR3 sequence is CASSLGGTSQFF. CDR3 DNA sequence: TGTGCCAGCAGTTTAGGGGGGACTAGCCAGTTCTTC.

This clonotype has ten or more counts. The genes are TRBV27 and TRBJ2-3; 9 nucleotides align to TRBD1. This CDR3 spans 14 amino acids. Germline CDR1 and CDR2: MNHEY and SMNVEV (reference sequence). J gave up 4 bases and V 3 bases, and 2 bases lay outside the gene matches. DNA for the CDR3: TGTGCCAGCAGTTTCCGACAGGGGGCAGATACGCAGTATTTT. The encoded protein is CASSFRQGADTQYF.

The CDR3 loop reads CASSVGGGNNEQFF. The CDR3 DNA reads as TGTGCCAGCAGCGTAGGAGGGGGAAACAATGAGCAGTTCTTC. The chain is built from TRBV9 and TRBJ2-1; D is perhaps TRBD1 (6 bases). The V end was cut by 0 bases, the J end by 5 bases, with 9 bases between. The CDR3 contains 14 residues. CDR1 and CDR2 from the germline V gene are SGDLS and YYNGEE. Full variable domain (remainder filled in from reference TRBV9 and TRBJ2-1): DSGVTQTPKHLITATGQRVTLRCSPRSGDLSVYWYQQSLDQGLQFLIQYYNGEERAKGNILERFSAQQFPDLHSELNLSSLELGDSALYFCASSVGGGNNEQFFGPGTRLTVL.